This T cell receptor beta chain originates from a study of shared clonotypes between healthy human individuals. Across the study: A donor's plate count was three for CD4 naive and three for CD4 memory; CD8 naive had two and CD8 memory one. Whole-study findings and limits: A few donors had 4% to 6.5% of their naive CD4 clonotypes in common.

Concerning this clone itself: Its antigen is not identified.

Libraries were prepared by immunoSEQ multiplex PCR; TCRdb keeps only in-frame clonotypes and omits some of them. The table records about 2.4 million clones, 93% of them present only once. V shed 6 bases and J shed 7 bases, with 18 bases lying between them. This CDR3 comprises 14 residues. From germline, CDR1 is MDHEN and CDR2 SYDVKM. Nashville, Tennessee was home to all donors, who were Caucasian adults. Sequencing was done on a sample of naive CD4+ T cells from PBMCs. The subset is: CD45RA+ positively selected. V gene TRBV28 combines with J gene TRBJ1-2; possibly TRBD1 for D (5 bases). The clonotype originates from a young man in good health. Some clones in this sample may be carry-over from other donors' samples. The chain's CDR3 is CASRGGGVRIGYTF. The CDR3 bases are TGTGCCAGCAGGGGGGGAGGGGTGCGGATTGGCTACACCTTC.